This TCR beta chain was identified during a study of T cell repertoires in ileal Crohn's disease. A remark on this clone: The antigen is undetermined.

Findings and limits, study-wide: Every patient over 26.8% clonality showed endoscopic recurrence.

The time point was: neoterminal ileum biopsy at postoperative endoscopy, about 6 months after surgery. Included were adult ileal or ileocolonic Crohn's patients indicated for ileocolonic resection. Method: immunoSEQ multiplex PCR; TCRdb's copy keeps in-frame clones and lacks some. Here the sample spans several thousand clones, 70% to 90% being singletons. The source is an adult with Crohn's disease. The sequencing sample was made of ileal tissue.

The CDR3 nucleotides are TGTGCCAGCAGCAACAGGGCCTCCTACGAGCAGTACTTC. Its protein product is CASSNRASYEQYF. The chain uses TRBV7-2 and TRBJ2-5, with D possibly matching TRBD1 (6 bases). The J call may be incorrect, as the DNA end agrees better with TRBJ2-7. Per germline, CDR1 SGHTA and CDR2 FQGNSA. CDR3 length equals 13 residues.